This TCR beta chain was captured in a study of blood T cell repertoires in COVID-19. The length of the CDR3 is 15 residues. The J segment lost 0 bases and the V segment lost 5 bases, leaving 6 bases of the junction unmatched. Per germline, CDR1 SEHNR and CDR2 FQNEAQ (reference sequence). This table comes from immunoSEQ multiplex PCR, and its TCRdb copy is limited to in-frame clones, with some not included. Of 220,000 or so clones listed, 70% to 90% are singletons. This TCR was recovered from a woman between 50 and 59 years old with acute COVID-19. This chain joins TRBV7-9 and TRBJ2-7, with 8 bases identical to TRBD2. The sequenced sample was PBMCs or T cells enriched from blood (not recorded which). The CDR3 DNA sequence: TGTGCCAGCAGCCAACCCACTAGCGGCTCCTACGAGCAGTACTTC. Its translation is CASSQPTSGSYEQYF.